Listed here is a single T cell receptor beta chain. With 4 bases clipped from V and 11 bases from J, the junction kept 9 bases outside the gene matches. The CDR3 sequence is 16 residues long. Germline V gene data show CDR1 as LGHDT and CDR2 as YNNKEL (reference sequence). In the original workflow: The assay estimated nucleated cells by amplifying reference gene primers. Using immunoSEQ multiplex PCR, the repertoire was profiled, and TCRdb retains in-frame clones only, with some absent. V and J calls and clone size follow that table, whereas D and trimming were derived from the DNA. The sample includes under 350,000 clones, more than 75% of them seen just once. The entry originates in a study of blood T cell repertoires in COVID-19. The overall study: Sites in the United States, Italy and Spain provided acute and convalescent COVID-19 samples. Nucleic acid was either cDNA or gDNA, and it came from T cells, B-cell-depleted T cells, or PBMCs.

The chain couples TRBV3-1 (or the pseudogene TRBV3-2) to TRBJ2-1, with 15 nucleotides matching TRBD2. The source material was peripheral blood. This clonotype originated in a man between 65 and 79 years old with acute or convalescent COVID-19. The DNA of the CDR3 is TGTGCCAGCAGCCCCCGGGGACTAGCGGGGGGAGACCAGCAGTTCTTC. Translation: CASSPRGLAGGDQQFF.